The 26 T cell receptor beta chains in this list originate from one sample, sequenced in a study of Ad26.COV2.S vaccination and SARS-CoV-2 variants. Stated treatment: about 20 received Ad26.COV2.S at low or high dose, single or two shots; about 5 received placebo; per-sample allocation not given. It was on day 63 after the first vaccine or placebo injection that samples were taken. The assay was immunoSEQ multiplex PCR, and TCRdb's table has in-frame clones only and misses some. Here the sample spans 300,000 to 350,000 clones, 86% being singletons. This specimen was peripheral blood, taken in a trial of Ad26.COV2.S vaccine versus placebo. These receptors all stem from a person between 18 and 65 years old who received the Ad26.COV2.S COVID-19 vaccine or a placebo.

This sequence joins TRBV5-6 and TRBJ2-7, with D unresolved. V was trimmed by 2 bases and J by 4 bases, leaving 7 bases between them. The CDR3 has 12 residues. Germline lookup yields CDR1 SGHDT and CDR2 YYEEEE. For the CDR3, the DNA is TGTGCCAGCAGCTTCGGGCGGTACGAGCAGTACTTC. It translates to CASSFGRYEQYF.

The CDR3 loop is CASSPWAGSNTGELFF. Here the CDR3 DNA reads TGTGCCAGCAGCCCTTGGGCCGGTTCGAACACCGGGGAGCTGTTTTTT. The V gene is TRBV7-6, the J gene TRBJ2-2, with no clear D. This CDR3 has 16 residues. Trimming stripped 5 bases from V and 0 bases from J, with 13 bases between. The germline V gene encodes CDR1 SGHVS and CDR2 FNYEAQ.

V gene TRBV6-6 combines with J gene TRBJ1-6; 7 nucleotides agree with TRBD1. V dropped 6 bases and J dropped 6; count of bases not matched to a gene: 8. This CDR3 has 15 amino acids. Germline V gene lookup returns CDR1 MNHNY and CDR2 SVGAGI (reference sequence). As DNA, the CDR3 is TGTGCCAGCAGGCTAAACAGGGGAGTTAATTCACCCCTCCACTTT. It yields the protein CASRLNRGVNSPLHF.

This chain uses TRBV6-2 or TRBV6-3 with TRBJ2-2; D may match TRBD1 or TRBD2 (6 bases each). Germline CDR1 and CDR2: MNHEY and SVGEGT. The CDR3 consists of 16 residues. Trimming shortened V by 1 base and J by 2 bases, and 11 bases separated the two germline ends. CDR3 sequence: CASSYFGGLNTGELFF. The DNA for the CDR3 is TGTGCCAGCAGTTACTTCGGGGGCCTTAACACCGGGGAGCTGTTTTTT.

This clone was observed a few times. The chain uses TRBV19 and TRBJ2-2; D is possibly TRBD2 (5 bases). The CDR3 has 15 amino acids. V was trimmed by 3 bases and J by 4 bases, leaving 12 bases between them. The germline V gene encodes CDR1 LNHDA and CDR2 SQIVND (reference sequence). As DNA, the CDR3 is TGTGCCAGTAGTATCCCCTCCCGGGGCACCGGGGAGCTGTTTTTT. Its protein product is CASSIPSRGTGELFF.

Here the CDR3 reads CASSLAESPSSYEQYF. CDR3 sequence (DNA): TGTGCCAGCAGCTTAGCTGAGAGTCCGAGCTCCTACGAGCAGTACTTC. The chain has TRBV7-9 and TRBJ2-7, with D hard to call. Germline CDR1 is SEHNR and CDR2 is FQNEAQ (reference sequence). The V and J ends lost 0 bases and 0 bases respectively, with 12 bases between them. CDR3 size: 16 residues. Drawing the rest from reference TRBV7-9 and TRBJ2-7, the complete variable domain is DTGVSQNPRHKITKRGQNVTFRCDPISEHNRLYWYRQTLGQGPEFLTYFQNEAQLEKSRLLSDRFSAERPKGSFSTLEIQRTEQGDSAMYLCASSLAESPSSYEQYFGPGTRLTVT.

The chain is built from TRBV4-3 and TRBJ1-5; D is unresolved. Germline V gene sequence: CDR1 LGHNA, CDR2 YSLEER. CDR3 size: 14 residues. V lost 2 bases and J lost 3, with 8 bases in between. CDR3 protein: CASSQHEDNQPQHF. CDR3 bases: TGCGCCAGCAGCCAACACGAGGACAATCAGCCCCAGCATTTT.

This clone appeared a few times. The chain combines TRBV10-3 with TRBJ2-7; D is unclear. There are 12 residues in the CDR3. The germline V and J ends were trimmed by 4 bases and 2 bases, with 6 bases remaining between them. Per the germline V gene, CDR1 is ENHRY and CDR2 is SYGVKD. The CDR3 loop reads CAISVVPYEQYF. The CDR3 DNA is TGTGCCATCAGTGTTGTCCCCTACGAGCAGTACTTC.

This rearrangement joins TRBV6-4 to TRBJ2-3; the match to TRBD1 covers 11 bases. Germline trimming cut 4 bases from V and 4 bases from J; bases unmatched to any gene: 1. Germline CDR1 is MRHNA and CDR2 is SNTAGT. This CDR3 spans 14 amino acids. The CDR3 nucleotides are TGTGCCAGCAGTGGGACAGGGGGCGCAGATACGCAGTATTTT. This encodes CASSGTGGADTQYF.

The CDR3 region has the DNA TGTGCCAGTAGCAGGGACAGGGTGGGCTACGAGCAGTACTTC. Its translation is CASSRDRVGYEQYF. V usage is TRBV19 and J usage is TRBJ2-7; 9 bases agree with TRBD1. The ends lost 6 bases at V and 3 bases at J; junction bases unmatched: 6. The CDR3 extends over 14 amino acids. Germline CDR1 and CDR2: LNHDA and SQIVND (reference sequence).

This sequence joins TRBV9 and TRBJ2-3; D not certain. This CDR3 is 14 amino acids long. The germline V gene has CDR1 SGDLS and CDR2 YYNGEE. Trimming left V 0 bases short and J 1 base short, with 6 bases between. The CDR3 nucleotides are TGTGCCAGCAGCGTAGTCGGAGGCACAGATACGCAGTATTTT. It translates to CASSVVGGTDTQYF.

The chain recombines TRBV7-2 with TRBJ1-3, with D unresolved. CDR3 length: 15 residues. Trimming shortened V by 1 base and J by 0 bases, and 7 bases separated the two germline ends. Germline assignment: CDR1 SGHTA and CDR2 FQGNSA. The CDR3 protein is CASSLVPDSGNTIYF. CDR3 DNA sequence: TGTGCCAGCAGCTTAGTCCCGGACTCTGGAAACACCATATATTTT.

The chain joins TRBV4-3 to TRBJ2-4; 11 bases are a match to TRBD1. Germline CDR1 and CDR2: LGHNA and YSLEER. The CDR3 is 18 residues long. V gave up 3 bases and J gave up 5 bases; unmatched junction bases: 12. The CDR3 loop reads CASSHRTGGFYPQNIQYF. In DNA, the CDR3 is TGCGCCAGCAGCCACCGGACAGGGGGCTTTTACCCTCAAAACATTCAGTACTTC.

This sequence joins TRBV19 and TRBJ2-3, with D possibly being TRBD2 (6 bases). The germline gives CDR1 LNHDA, CDR2 SQIVND (reference sequence). The CDR3 totals 16 residues. V shed 5 bases and J shed 2 bases, with 17 bases lying between them. Written as DNA, the CDR3 is TGTGCCAGTAGTCGGCCAGCGGGTTACCCCACAGATACGCAGTATTTT. The encoded protein is CASSRPAGYPTDTQYF. The complete variable domain, with remaining parts taken from reference TRBV19 and TRBJ2-3, reads DGGITQSPKYLFRKEGQNVTLSCEQNLNHDAMYWYRQDPGQGLRLIYYSQIVNDFQKGDIAEGYSVSREKKESFPLTVTSAQKNPTAFYLCASSRPAGYPTDTQYFGPGTRLTVL.

The rearrangement joins TRBV27 to TRBJ2-1; 7 bases are a match to TRBD1. With V trimmed by 6 bases and J by 4 bases, 3 bases remained unmatched. The CDR3 has 13 amino acids. CDR1 MNHEY and CDR2 SMNVEV come from the germline V gene (reference sequence). The CDR3 here is CASSPTGYNEQFF. CDR3 in DNA: TGTGCCAGCAGCCCGACAGGGTACAATGAGCAGTTCTTC.

The V gene is TRBV5-4, the J gene TRBJ2-5; perhaps TRBD1 as D (5 bases). Trimming took 0 bases from V and 5 from J, leaving 11 bases between them. Germline V gives CDR1 SGHNT, CDR2 YYREEE (reference sequence). The CDR3 runs to 14 residues. The DNA of the CDR3 is TGTGCCAGCAGCTTGGGGGCAGGGATGGAGACCCAGTACTTC. It codes for CASSLGAGMETQYF.

This chain joins TRBV30 and TRBJ1-3; 8 nucleotides agree with TRBD1. The CDR3 loop spans 13 amino acids. The trim removed 3 bases at V and 2 bases at J, leaving 0 bases unmatched. Per the germline V gene, CDR1 is GTSNPN and CDR2 is SVGIG (reference sequence). CDR3 sequence: CAWRDRAGNTIYF. The CDR3 DNA is TGTGCCTGGAGGGACAGGGCTGGAAACACCATATATTTT.

The rearrangement uses TRBV18 and TRBJ2-7, with D maybe TRBD2 (5 bases). The CDR3 consists of 15 residues. In germline, CDR1 is KGHSH, CDR2 LQKENI. V gave up 2 bases and J gave up 1 base, with 12 bases separating them. DNA of the CDR3: TGTGCCAGCTCACCAATTATAGGGAGATCCTACGAGCAGTACTTC. Translation: CASSPIIGRSYEQYF.

This chain links TRBV3-1 (or the pseudogene TRBV3-2) with TRBJ2-7; D is ambiguous. V was cut by 0 bases and J by 6 bases, with 12 bases left in between. The CDR3 consists of 14 residues. Per germline, CDR1 LGHDT and CDR2 YNNKEL (reference sequence). The CDR3 DNA is TGTGCCAGCAGCCAAGATCCGGTAGGGTCCGAGCAGTACTTC. It translates to CASSQDPVGSEQYF.

The chain joins TRBV27 to TRBJ2-7; D is ambiguous. This CDR3 is built from 13 residues. With 3 bases removed from V and 1 base from J, the gap between germline ends came to 7 bases. The V gene's germline CDR1 is MNHEY and CDR2 SMNVEV (reference sequence). CDR3 in DNA: TGTGCCAGCAGTTTGGGTCTGTCCTACGAGCAGTACTTC. Protein sequence: CASSLGLSYEQYF.

As regards this clone: The limits of the CDR3 on the DNA are not certain, so only TCRdb's listed CDR3 is given. The chain joins TRBV28 to TRBJ2-3; the table's D call, TRBD2, was not checked against the DNA. Germline V CDR1 and CDR2: MDHEN, SYDVKM. Termini included, the CDR3 measures 16 amino acids. CDR3 residues: CASSFGAGGITDTQYF.

The sample holds one count of this clone. V gene TRBV18 combines with J gene TRBJ1-2; 8 bases fit TRBD1. The V segment lost 6 bases and the J segment 2 bases; nucleotides outside the gene matches: 5. Germline CDR1 reads KGHSH; CDR2 reads LQKENI. The CDR3 totals 14 residues. The CDR3 DNA follows: TGTGCCAGCTCCATCGGACAGGGCAACTATGGCTACACCTTC. It is translated as CASSIGQGNYGYTF.

This chain uses TRBV19 with TRBJ1-2, with 9 bases identical to TRBD1. Germline V lookup: CDR1 LNHDA, CDR2 SQIVND (reference sequence). V was pared by 4 bases and J by 7 bases, with 13 bases of the junction left unmatched. This CDR3 comprises 16 residues. The CDR3 spells CASSKPGQGQRGGYTF. CDR3 DNA sequence: TGTGCCAGTAGTAAACCGGGACAGGGCCAGAGGGGTGGCTACACCTTC. Complete variable domain (other parts from reference TRBV19 and TRBJ1-2): DGGITQSPKYLFRKEGQNVTLSCEQNLNHDAMYWYRQDPGQGLRLIYYSQIVNDFQKGDIAEGYSVSREKKESFPLTVTSAQKNPTAFYLCASSKPGQGQRGGYTFGSGTRLTVV.

The chain uses TRBV7-8 and TRBJ2-1; TRBD1 matches 10 bases. Per the germline V gene, CDR1 is SGHVS and CDR2 is FQNEAQ. This CDR3 comprises 16 residues. With 0 bases clipped from V and 10 bases from J, the junction kept 9 bases outside the gene matches. CDR3 sequence: CASSLARGTGEREQFF. CDR3 sequence (DNA): TGTGCCAGCAGCTTAGCGCGGGGGACAGGGGAAAGGGAGCAGTTCTTC.

The genes are TRBV4-2 and TRBJ2-1; 10 bases align to TRBD2. Germline assignment: CDR1 LGHNA and CDR2 YNFKEQ. The trim removed 1 base at V and 8 bases at J, leaving 8 bases unmatched. The CDR3 runs to 16 residues. The CDR3 reads CASSQGEAGGPDEQFF. For the CDR3, the DNA is TGTGCCAGCAGCCAAGGGGAAGCGGGAGGGCCCGATGAGCAGTTCTTC.

This chain connects TRBV28 to TRBJ2-1; 9 nucleotides match TRBD1. V lost 6 bases, J lost 9 bases, and 9 bases stayed unmatched. This CDR3 has 14 amino acids. The germline V gene encodes CDR1 MDHEN and CDR2 SYDVKM. The CDR3 spells CASSPRDRDGEQFF. The DNA for the CDR3 is TGTGCCAGCAGCCCCCGGGACAGGGACGGTGAGCAGTTCTTC. The variable domain in full, with the rest retrieved from reference TRBV28 and TRBJ2-1, is DVKVTQSSRYLVKRTGEKVFLECVQDMDHENMFWYRQDPGLGLRLIYFSYDVKMKEKGDIPEGYSVSREKKERFSLILESASTNQTSMYLCASSPRDRDGEQFFGPGTRLTVL.